This is a list of T cell receptor beta chains from one sample in a study of blood T cells in healthy people across ages. TCRdb re-derived calls from the 5' RACE reads in MiXCR, one entry per CDR3 protein. The sample has fewer than 800,000 distinct CDR3 sequences, 25% seen once; the top ten hold 9.4%. These data also formed part of another study, on T cells of mothers and their children.

Sequences were obtained from blood. The receptors were gathered from a boy aged 5-17 years in good health. The CDR3 runs from the conserved cysteine through the conserved F or W. A D gene is named only where the DNA matches it firmly. Clone size is not always given. Where it is, it says once, few, many or a class for expanded clones.

V	size	J	D	DNA	CDR3
TRBV11-2	NA	TRBJ2-2	TRBD1	TGTGCCAGCAGTCATCCGGGACAGGTCTACACCGGGGAGCTGTTTTTT	CASSHPGQVYTGELFF
TRBV15	NA	TRBJ2-1	TRBD2	TGTGCCATCCCACTGACTAGCGGGGGGGCTCACTACAATGAGCAGTTCTTC	CAIPLTSGGAHYNEQFF
TRBV27	NA	TRBJ2-1	NA	TGTGCCAGTGCCACAGCCTGGGGTGAGCAGTTCTTC	CASATAWGEQFF
TRBV4-3	NA	TRBJ2-5	TRBD2	TGCGCCAGCAGCCAAGTTTTCTCGGGGGGAAGCCAAGAGACCCAGTACTTC	CASSQVFSGGSQETQYF
TRBV7-9	NA	TRBJ2-1	NA	TGTGCCAGCAGCTTATCAATTTGGGGGAATGAGCAGTTCTTC	CASSLSIWGNEQFF
TRBV5-1	NA	TRBJ1-1	TRBD1	TGCGCCAGCAGTACTACAGGGGCGTCCATGAACACTGAAGCTTTCTTT	CASSTTGASMNTEAFF
TRBV2	NA	TRBJ2-7	TRBD2	TGTGCCGGCAGCCGTCCCGGGACTATACCCGAGCAGTACTTC	CAGSRPGTIPEQYF
TRBV28	NA	TRBJ2-3	NA	TGTGCCACCGGGGGAGGAGCAGATACGCAGTATTTT	CATGGGADTQYF
TRBV9	NA	TRBJ1-1	NA	TGTGCCAGCAGCGTAGTCGGGACGGTCGGAATCGAAGCTTTCTTT	CASSVVGTVGIEAFF
TRBV14	NA	TRBJ1-2	NA	TGTGCCAGCAGCCAAGAACGGACGGATTACTATGGCTACACCTTC	CASSQERTDYYGYTF
TRBV20-1	NA	TRBJ1-1	NA	TGCAGTGCCCAAGGACATCTGAACACTGAAGCCTTCTTT	CSAQGHLNTEAFF
TRBV3-1	few	TRBJ1-1	NA	TGTGCCAGCAGCCAAGCGGACGTAGCTGAAGCTTTCTTT	CASSQADVAEAFF
TRBV29-1	NA	TRBJ1-2	NA	TGCAGCGTTAGCTCGATCGGAGATGGCTACACCTTC	CSVSSIGDGYTF
TRBV20-1	few	TRBJ1-1	NA	TGCAGTGCTAGTCGGGAGAACACTGAAGCTTTCTTT	CSASRENTEAFF
TRBV12-5	NA	TRBJ2-7	NA	TGTGCTAGTGGTTTGGGCCACAGCTCCTACGAGCAGTACTTC	CASGLGHSSYEQYF
TRBV2	NA	TRBJ2-5	NA	TGTGCCAGCAGTGATTATGATGTGGGGACCCAGTACTTC	CASSDYDVGTQYF
TRBV28	many	TRBJ2-5	NA	TGTGCCAGCAGTTTGGATAGAACTGAGACCCAGTACTTC	CASSLDRTETQYF
TRBV12-3/TRBV12-4	many	TRBJ2-1	NA	TGTGCCAGCAGTTTAGCGCTCGGCAATGAGCAGTTCTTC	CASSLALGNEQFF
TRBV25-1	once	TRBJ2-5	NA	TGTGCCAGCAGGCCGTCGAGAGGGAGGCAAGAGACCCAGTACTTC	CASRPSRGRQETQYF
TRBV29-1	many	TRBJ2-5	NA	TGCAGCGTTGACCTCCAAGAGACCCAGTACTTC	CSVDLQETQYF
TRBV15	many	TRBJ2-7	NA	TGTGCCACCAGCAAAGGACTACCCTACGAGCAGTACTTC	CATSKGLPYEQYF
TRBV29-1	NA	TRBJ2-3	NA	TGCAGCGTTGAAATGCGGAGAGGCACAGATACGCAGTATTTT	CSVEMRRGTDTQYF
TRBV20-1	few	TRBJ2-5	NA	TGCAGTGCCAAAGGCCGGGACAACTCTCCCGGAGAGGGGACCCAGTACTTC	CSAKGRDNSPGEGTQYF
TRBV6-6	few	TRBJ1-4	TRBD1	TGTGCCAGCAGTTACTACCGGGACAGGGACGAAAAACTGTTTTTT	CASSYYRDRDEKLFF
TRBV28	few	TRBJ2-5	NA	TGTGCCAGCAGTTTGGTTGACAGACAGCAGTACTTC	CASSLVDRQQYF
TRBV12-3/TRBV12-4	NA	TRBJ2-1	NA	TGTGCCAGCAGTTTAGGCAGTTGGAATGAGCAGTTCTTC	CASSLGSWNEQFF
TRBV16	few	TRBJ2-7	NA	TGTGCCAGCAGCCGTCCCCTCCTAGCGTCCGAGCAGTACTTC	CASSRPLLASEQYF
TRBV7-3	NA	TRBJ2-5	TRBD1	TGTGCCAGCAGCGTAACAGGGGGGCGAGAGACCCAGTACTTC	CASSVTGGRETQYF
TRBV9	NA	TRBJ2-5	TRBD2	TGTGCCAGCACCGACATTCCGGGTAGCGGGAAAGAGACCCAGTACTTC	CASTDIPGSGKETQYF
TRBV11-2	few	TRBJ2-7	NA	TGTGCCAGCAGCTCAACCGGGACGGCACCCTACGAGCAGTACTTC	CASSSTGTAPYEQYF
TRBV15	few	TRBJ2-5	NA	TGTGCCACCAGCAGAGTCTTGGAGGCAGAGACCCAGTACTTC	CATSRVLEAETQYF
TRBV20-1	NA	TRBJ1-2	NA	TGCAGTGCTAGTGGCTTGGAACTTTATGGCTACACCTTC	CSASGLELYGYTF
TRBV6-5	NA	TRBJ2-1	NA	TGTGCCAGCAGTCCGACAGCAAAGATCTACAATGAGCAGTTCTTC	CASSPTAKIYNEQFF
TRBV6-1	NA	TRBJ1-5	TRBD1	TGTGCCAGCAGGGGACAGGGGGCTATCAATCAGCCCCAGCATTTT	CASRGQGAINQPQHF
TRBV7-2	many	TRBJ2-5	NA	TGTGCTAGCAGCCTTCAGGGAGCGGAGACCCAGTACTTC	CASSLQGAETQYF
TRBV3-1	NA	TRBJ2-3	NA	TGTGCCAGCAGCCAAGAGGGAGGGGGGGGCACAGATACGCAGTATTTT	CASSQEGGGGTDTQYF
TRBV6-2/TRBV6-3	NA	TRBJ2-5	NA	TGTGCCAGCAGTTACTCGGGGACCCACAGTTCACAAGAGACCCAGTACTTC	CASSYSGTHSSQETQYF
TRBV5-1	NA	TRBJ2-5	NA	TGCGCCAGCAGCCCGGGACAAAAAGAGACCCAGTCCTTC	CASSPGQKETQSF
TRBV7-9	few	TRBJ1-4	TRBD1	TGTGCCAGCAGCACTACCCGACAGGGGACAGGCGAAAAACTGTTTTTT	CASSTTRQGTGEKLFF
TRBV20-1	few	TRBJ1-1	TRBD1	TGCAGTGCTAGTGCCACAGGGGGCACTGAAGCTTTCTTT	CSASATGGTEAFF
TRBV6-2/TRBV6-3	few	TRBJ2-1	TRBD1	TGTGCCAGCAGTCAGCCGGGACAGGGGTACAATGAGCAGTTCTTC	CASSQPGQGYNEQFF
TRBV3-1	few	TRBJ2-2	TRBD2	TGTGCCGGCAGCAAAGCGGGAGAGGGCGGGGAGCTGTTTTTT	CAGSKAGEGGELFF
TRBV10-3	NA	TRBJ2-5	TRBD1	TGTGCCATCAGAGTGGACAGGGAAGAGACCCAGTACTTC	CAIRVDREETQYF
TRBV6-4	many	TRBJ2-3	NA	TGTGCCAGCAGTGACTCCGATGTAGATACGCAGTATTTT	CASSDSDVDTQYF
TRBV3-1	few	TRBJ1-2	TRBD1	TGTGCCAGCAGCCAAGGAGGGGGCGCGGGGGGCTACACCTTC	CASSQGGGAGGYTF
TRBV27	few	TRBJ2-2	NA	TGTGCCAGCAGTTTATTTTCGGCGAACACCGGGGAGCTGTTTTTT	CASSLFSANTGELFF
TRBV15	few	TRBJ2-2	NA	TGTGCCACCAGCAGAGACAGAGCCACCGGGGAGCTGTTTTTT	CATSRDRATGELFF
TRBV7-2	few	TRBJ2-7	TRBD2	TGTGCCAGCAGCTTAGGGTTGACTAGCGTCTACGAGCAGTACTTC	CASSLGLTSVYEQYF
TRBV29-1	NA	TRBJ2-7	TRBD2	TGCAGCGCCCTCCTAGCGGGACGCTACGAGCAGTACTTC	CSALLAGRYEQYF
TRBV5-1	NA	TRBJ2-1	NA	TGCGCCAGCAGCTTCGCAGGGTCCAGCTCCTACAATGAGCAGTTCTTC	CASSFAGSSSYNEQFF
TRBV6-5	NA	TRBJ1-4	NA	TGTGCCGCCCGACGATCAACTAATGAAAAACTGTTTTTT	CAARRSTNEKLFF
TRBV9	NA	TRBJ2-6	NA	TGTGCCAGCAGCATTAACCGGGACACGGGATCTGGGGCCAACGTCCTGACTTTC	CASSINRDTGSGANVLTF
TRBV29-1	NA	TRBJ1-2	NA	TGCAGCGTTGGATTCCGAGGCGGGGGCTACACCTTC	CSVGFRGGGYTF
TRBV9	few	TRBJ2-5	NA	TGTGCCAGCAGCACCGTAGGGTTCCAGCAAGAGACCCAGTACTTC	CASSTVGFQQETQYF
TRBV14	few	TRBJ2-5	NA	TGTGCCAGCAGCCAAGATTCACCCTACTACCAAGAGACCCAGTACTTC	CASSQDSPYYQETQYF